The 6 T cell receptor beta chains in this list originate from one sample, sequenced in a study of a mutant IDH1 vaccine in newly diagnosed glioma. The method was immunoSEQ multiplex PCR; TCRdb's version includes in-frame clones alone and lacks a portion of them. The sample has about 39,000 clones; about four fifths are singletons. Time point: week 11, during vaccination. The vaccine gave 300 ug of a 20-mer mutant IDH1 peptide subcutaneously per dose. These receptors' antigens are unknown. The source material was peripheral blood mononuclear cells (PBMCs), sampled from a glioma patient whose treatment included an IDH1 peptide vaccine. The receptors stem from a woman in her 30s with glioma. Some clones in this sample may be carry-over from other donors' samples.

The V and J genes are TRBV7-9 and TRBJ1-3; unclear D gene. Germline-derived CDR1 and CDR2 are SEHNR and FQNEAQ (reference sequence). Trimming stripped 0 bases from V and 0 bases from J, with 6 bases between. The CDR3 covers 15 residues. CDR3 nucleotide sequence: TGTGCCAGCAGCTTAGCTGGCACCTCTGGAAACACCATATATTTT. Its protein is CASSLAGTSGNTIYF.

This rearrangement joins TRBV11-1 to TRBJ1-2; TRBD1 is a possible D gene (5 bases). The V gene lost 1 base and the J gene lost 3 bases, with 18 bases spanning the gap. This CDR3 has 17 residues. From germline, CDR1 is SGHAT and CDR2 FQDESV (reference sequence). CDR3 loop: CASSLGGPGNGDYGYTF. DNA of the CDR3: TGTGCCAGCAGCTTAGGGGGACCCGGCAACGGAGACTATGGCTACACCTTC.

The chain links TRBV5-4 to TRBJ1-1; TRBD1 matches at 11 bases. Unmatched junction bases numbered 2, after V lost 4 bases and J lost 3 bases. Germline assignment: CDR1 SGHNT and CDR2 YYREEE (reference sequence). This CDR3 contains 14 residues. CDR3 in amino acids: CASSRGQGDTEAFF. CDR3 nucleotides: TGTGCCAGCAGCCGGGGACAGGGGGACACTGAAGCTTTCTTT.

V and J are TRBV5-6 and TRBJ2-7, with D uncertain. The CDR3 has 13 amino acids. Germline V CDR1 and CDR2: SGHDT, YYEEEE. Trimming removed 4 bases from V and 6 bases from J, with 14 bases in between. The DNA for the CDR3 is TGTGCCAGCAGCCGTACTGGCTCCGGCGAGCAGTACTTC. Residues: CASSRTGSGEQYF.

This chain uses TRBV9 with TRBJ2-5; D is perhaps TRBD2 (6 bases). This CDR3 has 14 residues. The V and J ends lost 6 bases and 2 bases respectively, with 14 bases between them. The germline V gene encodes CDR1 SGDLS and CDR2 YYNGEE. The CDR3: CASKKGGGQETQYF. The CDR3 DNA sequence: TGTGCCAGCAAGAAGGGAGGTGGACAAGAGACCCAGTACTTC.

This chain's CDR3 is CSAIIETQYF. DNA of the CDR3: TGCAGTGCAATTATAGAGACCCAGTACTTC. The V and J genes are TRBV20-1 and TRBJ2-5; the D is unclear. This CDR3 contains 10 residues. Germline V CDR1 and CDR2: DFQATT, SNEGSKA (reference sequence). Trimming shortened V by 6 bases and J by 4 bases, and 6 bases separated the two germline ends.